The clone carrying this TCR beta chain was counted only a few times. The antigen is not known. V was clipped by 3 bases and J by 0 bases; unmatched bases: 16. There are 21 residues in the CDR3. Germline V gene lookup returns CDR1 DFQATT and CDR2 SNEGSKA (reference sequence). TCRdb re-called the RT-PCR reads through MiXCR, storing one row per CDR3 protein. The table shows more than 600,000 distinct CDR3 sequences, with about 18% occurring only once. This entry comes from a study of response to subunit inactivated influenza vaccine. The study's findings and limits: There was a suggestion from the authors that each seasonal influenza vaccination recruits few new T cells.

Sequencing used PBMCs from blood, obtained 5 to 6 days after vaccination. This TCR was sampled from a man aged 45 to 65 who received an inactivated influenza vaccine. The V call is TRBV20-1, the J call TRBJ2-3, with 15 bases identical to TRBD2. The DNA of the CDR3 is TGCAGTGCTAGTGGAATCCTGGGACTAGCGGGAGGTCGGGGAAGCACAGATACGCAGTATTTT. Its translation: CSASGILGLAGGRGSTDTQYF.